A selection of T cell receptor beta chains follows, all from one sample in a study of stem cell transplantation in POMP-related autoinflammatory disease. Method: immunoSEQ multiplex PCR; TCRdb's copy keeps in-frame clones and lacks some. The sample has 6,500 to 7,500 clones, about four fifths seen once. Material for sequencing was a CXCR5-defined cell subset from PBMCs. These receptors were collected from a human donor in good health. Each CDR3 is given with its conserved first and last residue. The order of the fields is J gene, clone size, D gene, V gene, CDR3 DNA, CDR3 protein. A D gene is named only where the DNA matches it firmly. Part of the rows lack a size; the others show once, few, many or a class for expanded clones.

j_gene: TRBJ2-5
abundance: .
d_gene: .
v_gene: TRBV19
CDR3nt: TGTGCCAGTAGTATGGGAGAGACCCAGTACTTC
CDR3aa: CASSMGETQYF

j_gene: TRBJ2-2
abundance: .
d_gene: .
v_gene: TRBV11-2
CDR3nt: TGTGCCAGCAGCTTAGAGGCTTCCCTCGGGGAGCTGTTTTTT
CDR3aa: CASSLEASLGELFF

j_gene: TRBJ2-1
abundance: .
d_gene: .
v_gene: TRBV7-9
CDR3nt: TGTGCCAGCAGCCTCCGGGACCTAGAGTTCAATGAGCAGTTCTTC
CDR3aa: CASSLRDLEFNEQFF

j_gene: TRBJ1-3
abundance: .
d_gene: .
v_gene: TRBV30
CDR3nt: TGTGCCTGGGCCAGACAGTCCACCTCCACCATATATTTT
CDR3aa: CAWARQSTSTIYF

j_gene: TRBJ2-7
abundance: .
d_gene: TRBD2
v_gene: TRBV4-2
CDR3nt: TGTGCCAGCAGCCAAGATATAGCGGGGGCATCCTACGAGCAGTACTTC
CDR3aa: CASSQDIAGASYEQYF

j_gene: TRBJ2-3
abundance: .
d_gene: .
v_gene: TRBV4-1
CDR3nt: TGCGCCAGCAGCCAAGGACCAGATACGCAGTATTTT
CDR3aa: CASSQGPDTQYF

j_gene: TRBJ1-1
abundance: .
d_gene: .
v_gene: TRBV4-3
CDR3nt: TGCGCCAGCAGCCAAGATAGGACGAGTCGGTTCTCTGAAGCTTTCTTT
CDR3aa: CASSQDRTSRFSEAFF

j_gene: TRBJ2-7
abundance: few
d_gene: TRBD1
v_gene: TRBV7-9
CDR3nt: TGTGCCAGCAGCTTAGCAGGGGGCGCCTACGAGCAGTACTTC
CDR3aa: CASSLAGGAYEQYF

j_gene: TRBJ1-2
abundance: .
d_gene: TRBD1
v_gene: TRBV5-4
CDR3nt: TGTGCCAGCAGCTCCCCCCGGACAGGGGCCCGAGGCTACACCTTC
CDR3aa: CASSSPRTGARGYTF

j_gene: TRBJ2-3
abundance: .
d_gene: .
v_gene: TRBV7-6
CDR3nt: TGTGCCAGCAGCTTACCCGCCCGGGGGGATACGCAGTATTTT
CDR3aa: CASSLPARGDTQYF

j_gene: TRBJ1-2
abundance: .
d_gene: .
v_gene: TRBV27
CDR3nt: TGTGCCAGCAGTTTATCCCACGGGGCCTATGGCTACACCTTC
CDR3aa: CASSLSHGAYGYTF

j_gene: TRBJ1-6
abundance: .
d_gene: .
v_gene: TRBV28
CDR3nt: TGTGCCAGCGGCCTGGCCGCCAGCTCCTATAATTCACCCCTCCACTTT
CDR3aa: CASGLAASSYNSPLHF

j_gene: TRBJ2-7
abundance: .
d_gene: TRBD1
v_gene: TRBV6-1
CDR3nt: TGTGCCAGCAGTGTTGAGGGGGCGCCGGGCGAGCAGTACTTC
CDR3aa: CASSVEGAPGEQYF

j_gene: TRBJ1-1
abundance: .
d_gene: .
v_gene: TRBV19
CDR3nt: TGTGCCAGTAGTACCCCCCCGACAGCTGGGAAGGGGGCTTTCTTT
CDR3aa: CASSTPPTAGKGAFF

j_gene: TRBJ1-4
abundance: .
d_gene: .
v_gene: TRBV1
CDR3nt: TGCACCAGCAGCCAAGAAACCGGGCCGAGGGGTGAAAAACTGTTTTTT
CDR3aa: CTSSQETGPRGEKLFF

j_gene: TRBJ2-7
abundance: .
d_gene: .
v_gene: TRBV19
CDR3nt: TGTGCCAGTAGTATTCAGGGGTCCTACGAGCAGTACTTC
CDR3aa: CASSIQGSYEQYF

j_gene: TRBJ1-4
abundance: .
d_gene: TRBD1
v_gene: TRBV7-6
CDR3nt: TGTGCCAGCAGCGGCTACCCCGGGACAGGGGAGGAAAAACTGTTTTTT
CDR3aa: CASSGYPGTGEEKLFF

j_gene: TRBJ2-5
abundance: .
d_gene: TRBD2
v_gene: TRBV5-4
CDR3nt: TGTGCCAGCAGCTTGGGGACTAGCGGGGGCGAGACCCGGTACTTC
CDR3aa: CASSLGTSGGETRYF

j_gene: TRBJ2-1
abundance: once
d_gene: .
v_gene: TRBV7-3
CDR3nt: TGTGCCAGCAGCTTACAGGGGTACAATGAGCAGTTCTTC
CDR3aa: CASSLQGYNEQFF

j_gene: TRBJ2-1
abundance: .
d_gene: .
v_gene: TRBV15
CDR3nt: TGTGCCACCAGCAGAGTTGGGGGTTACAATGAGCAGTTCTTC
CDR3aa: CATSRVGGYNEQFF

j_gene: TRBJ2-7
abundance: .
d_gene: TRBD2
v_gene: TRBV2
CDR3nt: TGTGCCATCCGGACTAGCGGACCCTACGAGCAGTACTTC
CDR3aa: CAIRTSGPYEQYF

j_gene: TRBJ2-7
abundance: .
d_gene: .
v_gene: TRBV10-3
CDR3nt: TGTGCCATCAGTGAGAGTCGCGAGCAGTACTTC
CDR3aa: CAISESREQYF

j_gene: TRBJ1-5
abundance: .
d_gene: .
v_gene: TRBV18
CDR3nt: TGTGCCAGCTCATCTTCAGCGAGGGCCCAGCATTTT
CDR3aa: CASSSSARAQHF

j_gene: TRBJ1-1
abundance: .
d_gene: TRBD1
v_gene: TRBV2
CDR3nt: TGTGCCAGCAGTTCACAGGGGATGAACACTGAAGCTTTCTTT
CDR3aa: CASSSQGMNTEAFF

j_gene: TRBJ2-2
abundance: .
d_gene: .
v_gene: TRBV7-6
CDR3nt: TGTGCCAGCAGCTCTTTACGCGGGACAAAAATGGGAGAGCTGTTTTTT
CDR3aa: CASSSLRGTKMGELFF

j_gene: TRBJ2-4
abundance: .
d_gene: TRBD1
v_gene: TRBV30
CDR3nt: TGTGCCTGGAGTGAGGGGGGACAGGGTAACATTCAGTACTTC
CDR3aa: CAWSEGGQGNIQYF